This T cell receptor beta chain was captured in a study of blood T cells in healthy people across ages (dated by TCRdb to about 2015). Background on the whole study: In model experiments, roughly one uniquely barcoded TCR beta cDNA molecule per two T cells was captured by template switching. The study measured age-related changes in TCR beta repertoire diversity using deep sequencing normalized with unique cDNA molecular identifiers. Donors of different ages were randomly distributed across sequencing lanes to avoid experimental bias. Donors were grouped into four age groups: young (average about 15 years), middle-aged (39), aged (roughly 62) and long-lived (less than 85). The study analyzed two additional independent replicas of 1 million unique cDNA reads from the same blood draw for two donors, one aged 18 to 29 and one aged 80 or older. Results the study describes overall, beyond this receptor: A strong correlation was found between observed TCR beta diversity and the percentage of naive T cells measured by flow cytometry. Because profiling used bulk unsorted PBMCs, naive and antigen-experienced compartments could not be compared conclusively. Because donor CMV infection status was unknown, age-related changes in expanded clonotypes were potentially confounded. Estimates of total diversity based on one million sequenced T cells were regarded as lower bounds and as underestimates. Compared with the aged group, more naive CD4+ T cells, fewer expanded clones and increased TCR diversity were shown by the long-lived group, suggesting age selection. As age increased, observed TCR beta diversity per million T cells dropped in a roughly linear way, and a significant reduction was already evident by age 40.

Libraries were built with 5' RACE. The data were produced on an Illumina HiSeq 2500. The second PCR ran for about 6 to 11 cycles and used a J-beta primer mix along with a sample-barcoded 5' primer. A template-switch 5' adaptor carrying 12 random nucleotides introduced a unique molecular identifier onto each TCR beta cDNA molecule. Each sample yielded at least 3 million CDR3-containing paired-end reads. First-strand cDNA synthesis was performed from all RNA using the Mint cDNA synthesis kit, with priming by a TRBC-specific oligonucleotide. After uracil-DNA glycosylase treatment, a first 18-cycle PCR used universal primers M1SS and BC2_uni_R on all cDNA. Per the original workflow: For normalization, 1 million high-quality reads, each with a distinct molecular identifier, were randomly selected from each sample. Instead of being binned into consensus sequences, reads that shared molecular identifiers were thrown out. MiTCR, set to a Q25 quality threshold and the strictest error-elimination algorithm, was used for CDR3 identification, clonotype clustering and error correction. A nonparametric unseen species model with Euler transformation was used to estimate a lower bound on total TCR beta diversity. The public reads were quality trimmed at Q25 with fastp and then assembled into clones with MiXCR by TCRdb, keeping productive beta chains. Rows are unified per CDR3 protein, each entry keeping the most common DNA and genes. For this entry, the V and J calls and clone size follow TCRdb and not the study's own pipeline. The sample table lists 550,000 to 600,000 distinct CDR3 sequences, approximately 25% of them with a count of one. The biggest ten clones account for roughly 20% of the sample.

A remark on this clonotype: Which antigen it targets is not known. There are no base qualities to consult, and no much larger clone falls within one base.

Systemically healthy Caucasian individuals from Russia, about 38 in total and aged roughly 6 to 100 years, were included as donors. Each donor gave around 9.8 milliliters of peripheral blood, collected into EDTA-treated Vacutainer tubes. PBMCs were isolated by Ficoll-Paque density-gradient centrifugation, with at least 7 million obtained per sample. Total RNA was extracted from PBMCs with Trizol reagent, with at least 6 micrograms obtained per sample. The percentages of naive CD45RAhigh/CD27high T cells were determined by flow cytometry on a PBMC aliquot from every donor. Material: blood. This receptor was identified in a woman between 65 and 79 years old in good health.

CDR3 sequence: CASSPGQAIWETQYF. At the DNA level, the sequence is TGTGCCAGCAGTCCGGGACAGGCTATTTGGGAGACCCAGTACTTC. The chain uses TRBV12-3 or TRBV12-4 and TRBJ2-5; a stretch of 8 junction bases matches TRBD1. Trimming accounts for 5 bases at V and 5 bases at J, while the number of junction bases matched to no gene is 10. From cysteine to phenylalanine, the CDR3 is 15 amino acids long. The only DNA kept is the CDR3, 45 bases in frame from the first base.